This entry lists 9 T cell receptor beta chains sequenced from one sample in a study of human versus mouse CDR3 diversity and MHC coevolution. The method was immunoSEQ multiplex PCR; TCRdb's version includes in-frame clones alone and lacks a portion of them. The repertoire holds about 77,000 clones, with just under 95% as singletons. Sequenced material: naive CD4+ T cells from blood. Subset in this sample: CD45RO-negative CD62L-positive naive CD4 T cells. The receptors here all came from a person aged 30 to 69 in good health.

The sample holds a few counts of this clone. The chain is built from TRBV7-9 and TRBJ2-2; D is possibly TRBD2 (6 bases). V lost 2 bases and J lost 4, with 11 bases in between. The CDR3 sequence is 15 residues long. Germline CDR1 is SEHNR and CDR2 is FQNEAQ (reference sequence). DNA of the CDR3: TGTGCCAGCAGCTTACCGACTAGTGTCACCGGGGAGCTGTTTTTT. This translates into CASSLPTSVTGELFF.

The rearrangement uses TRBV2 and TRBJ2-1, with unresolved D. CDR1 is SNHLY, CDR2 FYNNEI, per germline. The CDR3 consists of 12 residues. The V gene lost 5 bases and the J gene lost 8 bases, with 10 bases spanning the gap. CDR3 loop: CASSPGPHEQFF. The CDR3 coding sequence is TGTGCCAGCAGTCCTGGCCCACATGAGCAGTTCTTC.

The chain couples TRBV6-7 to TRBJ2-1; 12 nucleotides align to TRBD2. TRBV6-7 is an open reading frame, and its role is uncertain. The CDR3 is 17 residues long. V was clipped by 0 bases and J by 8 bases; unmatched bases: 8. CDR3 sequence reads: CASSYSMSSGGVDEQFF. CDR3 DNA sequence: TGTGCCAGCAGTTACTCGATGTCTAGCGGGGGGGTCGATGAGCAGTTCTTC.

The chain links TRBV9 to TRBJ2-5; D is perhaps TRBD1 (7 bases). The J call may not be correct, given that the DNA end is closer to TRBJ2-7. This CDR3 comprises 15 residues. Germline values: CDR1 SGDLS, CDR2 YYNGEE. CDR3 in DNA: TGTGCCAGCAGCCCGGAGGGACAGCTCCCCTACGAGCAGTACTTC. Encoded protein: CASSPEGQLPYEQYF.

V gene TRBV30 combines with J gene TRBJ1-6; D may be TRBD1 (5 bases). Germline CDR1 and CDR2: GTSNPN and SVGIG (reference sequence). V was clipped by 1 base and J by 9 bases, with 16 bases between them. The CDR3 is 15 amino acids. The CDR3 protein is CAWSEVFGGGSPLHF. Written as DNA, the CDR3 is TGTGCCTGGAGTGAGGTTTTCGGGGGGGGTTCACCCCTCCACTTT.

This sequence joins TRBV11-2 and TRBJ1-2; 8 nucleotides agree with TRBD1. The ends lost 5 bases at V and 2 bases at J; junction bases unmatched: 4. The CDR3 covers 14 residues. Germline CDR1 reads SGHAT; CDR2 reads FQNNGV. For the CDR3, the DNA is TGTGCCAGCAGCGTACAGGGGGGGAACTATGGCTACACCTTC. Translating it yields CASSVQGGNYGYTF.

V is TRBV9 and J is TRBJ1-1, with a weak D call TRBD1 (6 bases). The germline CDR1 and CDR2 sequences are SGDLS and YYNGEE. Deletions cut 2 bases from V and 1 base from J, with 15 bases between. CDR3 length equals 16 residues. The CDR3 loop is CASSVYPTGENTEAFF. The CDR3 nucleotides are TGTGCCAGCAGCGTTTACCCGACAGGTGAGAACACTGAAGCTTTCTTT.

The V gene is TRBV10-2, the J gene TRBJ2-1; D possibly corresponds to TRBD1 (6 bases). Trimming stripped 0 bases from V and 3 bases from J, with 15 bases between. The V gene's germline CDR1 is WSHSY and CDR2 SAAADI. This CDR3 has 17 amino acids. The CDR3, as DNA: TGCGCCAGCAGTGAGTCCGAAAAGGGGGACATCTACAATGAGCAGTTCTTC. Encoded protein: CASSESEKGDIYNEQFF.

The V and J genes are TRBV2 and TRBJ2-4; 7 nucleotides agree with TRBD1. This CDR3 contains 15 residues. Trimming at V came to 6 bases and at J to 0 bases, leaving 5 bases not matched to a gene. Germline CDR1 and CDR2: SNHLY and FYNNEI. The CDR3 here is CASSTGELAKNIQYF. For the CDR3, the DNA is TGTGCCAGCAGCACAGGGGAACTAGCCAAAAACATTCAGTACTTC.